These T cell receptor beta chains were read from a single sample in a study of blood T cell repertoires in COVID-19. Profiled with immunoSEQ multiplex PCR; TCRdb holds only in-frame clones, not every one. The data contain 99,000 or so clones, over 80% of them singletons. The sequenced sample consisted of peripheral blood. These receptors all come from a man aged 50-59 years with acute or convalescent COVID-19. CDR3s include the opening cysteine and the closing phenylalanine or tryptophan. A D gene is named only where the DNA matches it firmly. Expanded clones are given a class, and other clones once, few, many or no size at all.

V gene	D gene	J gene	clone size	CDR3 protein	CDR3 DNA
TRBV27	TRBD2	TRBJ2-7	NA	CASRKGLAGTYEQYF	TGTGCCAGCAGGAAGGGACTAGCGGGAACTTACGAGCAGTACTTC
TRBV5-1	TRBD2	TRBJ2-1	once	CASSSGLAASSYNEQFF	TGCGCCAGCAGCTCGGGACTAGCGGCGAGCTCCTACAATGAGCAGTTCTTC
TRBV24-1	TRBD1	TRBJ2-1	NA	CATSDPTGGRGEQFF	TGTGCCACCAGTGATCCCACAGGGGGCCGTGGTGAGCAGTTCTTC
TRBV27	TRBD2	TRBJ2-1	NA	CASSPSGTSSNEQFF	TGTGCCAGCAGCCCCTCCGGGACTAGCAGCAATGAGCAGTTCTTC
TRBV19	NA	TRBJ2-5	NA	CASSITRDLGTQYF	TGTGCCAGTAGTATCACCCGGGACTTAGGGACCCAGTACTTC
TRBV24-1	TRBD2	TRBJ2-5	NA	CATSDPGLAGAETQYF	TGTGCCACCAGTGATCCAGGACTAGCGGGAGCGGAGACCCAGTACTTC
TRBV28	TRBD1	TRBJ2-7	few	CASRTGNPYEQYF	TGTGCCAGCAGGACAGGGAACCCTTACGAGCAGTACTTC
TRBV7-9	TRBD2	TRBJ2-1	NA	CASSRGTSEYNEQFF	TGTGCCAGCAGCCGCGGGACTAGCGAGTACAATGAGCAGTTCTTC
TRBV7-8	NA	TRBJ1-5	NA	CASSPRGNQPQHF	TGTGCCAGCAGCCCCCGGGGAAATCAGCCCCAGCATTTT
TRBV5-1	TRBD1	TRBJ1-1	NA	CASSRALTGGFPEAFF	TGCGCCAGCAGCCGAGCTCTGACAGGGGGCTTTCCTGAAGCTTTCTTT
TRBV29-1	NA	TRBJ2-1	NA	CSVDSGTGEQFF	TGCAGCGTTGATTCTGGCACGGGTGAGCAGTTCTTC
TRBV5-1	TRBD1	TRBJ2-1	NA	CASSLEGQGSNEQFF	TGCGCCAGCAGCTTGGAAGGACAGGGTAGCAATGAGCAGTTCTTC
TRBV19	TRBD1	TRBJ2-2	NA	CASRRDRQNTGELFF	TGTGCCAGCCGACGGGACAGGCAGAACACCGGGGAGCTGTTTTTT
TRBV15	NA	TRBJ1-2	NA	CATSRDKGASYGYTF	TGTGCCACCAGCAGAGATAAAGGAGCCTCCTATGGCTACACCTTC
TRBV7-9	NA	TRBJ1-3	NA	CASSPSSGNTIYF	TGTGCCAGCAGCCCATCCTCTGGAAACACCATATATTTT
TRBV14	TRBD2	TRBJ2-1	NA	CASSTRTSGRSYNEQFF	TGTGCCAGCAGCACCAGGACTAGCGGGAGGTCCTACAATGAGCAGTTCTTC
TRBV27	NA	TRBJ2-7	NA	CASSLFPDRPGYEQYF	TGTGCCAGCAGTTTATTCCCTGACAGGCCCGGTTACGAGCAGTACTTC
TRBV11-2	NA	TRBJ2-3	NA	CASSLAGSQVTDTQYF	TGTGCCAGCAGCTTAGCAGGCTCACAGGTCACAGATACGCAGTATTTT
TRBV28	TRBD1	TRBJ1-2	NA	CASTSTGTFHGYTF	TGTGCCAGCACCTCGACAGGGACTTTTCATGGCTACACCTTC
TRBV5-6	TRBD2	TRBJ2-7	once	CASSSGPGGRVYEQYF	TGTGCCAGCAGCTCGGGACCGGGGGGAAGGGTTTACGAGCAGTACTTC
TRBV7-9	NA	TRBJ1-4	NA	CASSPRTVGEKLFF	TGTGCCAGCAGCCCAAGGACAGTCGGTGAAAAACTGTTTTTT
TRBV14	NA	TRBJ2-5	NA	CASSQERVTQYF	TGTGCCAGCAGCCAAGAGCGGGTTACCCAGTACTTC
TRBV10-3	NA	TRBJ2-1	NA	CAISSDYEQFF	TGTGCCATCAGTTCAGACTATGAGCAGTTCTTC